This T cell receptor beta chain originates from a study of blood T cell repertoires in COVID-19 (dated by TCRdb to about 2020). For the study in its entirety: Samples covering the acute and convalescent phases of COVID-19 were provided by collaborators in the United States, Italy and Spain. The prospective study material was composed of cDNA or gDNA derived from T cells, B-cell-depleted T cells, or PBMCs. Subjects who had been exposed to COVID-19, were actively infected with it, or had recovered from it provided the deeply sampled blood TCRbeta repertoires that made up the dataset. The repertoires were released in a freely available public database meant as a resource for research on the immune response to SARS-CoV-2. The samples were drawn from the first 160 participants of the ongoing ImmuneRACE study and from 1,254 subjects provided by 6 global collaborators. Nearly every sample came with metadata listing a de-identified subject ID, COVID-19 status, age in years and sex. Where available, HLA class I and class II types were obtained from metadata supplied by the sample provider rather than from assay-based typing.

TCRbeta CDR3 regions were amplified from genomic DNA by means of the immunoSEQ Assay, a bias-controlled multiplex PCR. The original methods were these. Within the assay, amplification of reference gene primers was used to estimate how many nucleated cells each sample contained. Sequence reads were collapsed and filtered to measure the absolute abundance of every unique TCRbeta CDR3 rearrangement. For each sample, productive Simpson clonality was calculated as the square root of Simpson's diversity index over productive rearrangements. TCRdb mirrors the immuneACCESS table, restricted to in-frame sequences. Some clones are absent from its copies; in checked studies, under half trace to an unresolved V gene, and the reason for the others is unknown. V and J calls and clone size are as listed in that table; D and trimming were resolved from the DNA. Recorded for this sample are approximately 150,000 clones; 70% to 90% of them occurred a single time. Together, the top ten hold 25% to 30% of the sample.

Details on this clone: Its antigen has not been determined. Per-base quality was not reported, and no clone a single base away is much larger than it.

Its CDR3 holds 14 amino acids, cysteine through phenylalanine. Only the CDR3 part of the read is kept: 42 bases, read in frame from the first base. The germline V gene gives CDR1 as KGHSH and CDR2 as LQKENI. Ends trimmed: V by 3 bases, J by 8 bases; bases unmatched to a gene: 7. The study at large found these results: The amount of clinical and demographic metadata varied by source and participant and was provided uncurated.

Each collaborating institution followed its own protocols to collect whole blood in K2EDTA tubes. For TCRbeta analysis, collaborator samples were shipped as frozen whole blood, as isolated PBMCs, or as DNA extracted from either sample type. What was sequenced was peripheral blood. The chain is encoded by TRBV18 joined to TRBJ1-2; 9 bases in between match TRBD1. The receptor's source is a human donor in a cohort sampled during active COVID-19. The CDR3 protein is CASSPVGQGGGYTF. The DNA reads as follows: TGTGCCAGCTCACCGGTGGGACAGGGCGGAGGCTACACCTTC.